This T cell receptor (beta chain) was recorded in a study of T cell responses to AZD1222 COVID-19 vaccine. About the study: Pooled together were second doses at about 4 or about 12 weeks.

Produced via immunoSEQ multiplex PCR; TCRdb's table is partial and in-frame only. Of some 92,000 clones in the sample, about 90% were seen once. Of note for this clone: Its antigen remains unidentified.

Overall study results and limits: Possibly, clonal diversity was underestimated; donors were largely white British and included more females. A reported finding is that nearly half of spike-specific TCRs target unmutated variant regions. At study baseline, merely a handful of AZD1222 recipients were seropositive.

Sequenced here: peripheral blood, sampled on day 0 of AZD1222 vaccination. The TCR was taken from an adult in good health.

As DNA, the CDR3 is TGTGCCAGCAGCCAAATGGGGAGCTATGGCTACACCTTC. It is translated as CASSQMGSYGYTF. The rearrangement joins TRBV7-2 to TRBJ1-2, with D uncertain. The CDR3 contains 13 residues. The V and J ends lost 5 bases and 4 bases respectively, with 11 bases between them. Germline-derived CDR1 and CDR2 are SGHTA and FQGNSA.